This T cell receptor (beta chain) was sequenced for a study of shared clonotypes between healthy human individuals. Assay execution proceeded at the deep level. The repertoire was sequenced with immunoSEQ multiplex PCR; TCRdb's copy has only in-frame clones and lacks some. The table records 1.4 million to 1.5 million clones, roughly 96% of them present only once. With regard to this clone: The sample has other DNA sequences that encode this CDR3 too.

Study donors comprised healthy, HIV-negative adults devoid of recent acute infection or vaccination. The V gene lost 3 bases and the J gene lost 0 bases, with 5 bases spanning the gap. The CDR3 runs 13 residues. CDR1 and CDR2 from the germline V gene are MGHDK and SYGVNS. V usage is TRBV25-1 and J usage is TRBJ1-1; D unresolved. What was sequenced was naive CD4+ T cells sorted from blood. Noted subset: CD45RA+ positively selected. The clonotype was recovered from a man aged 25 to 40 in good health. The CDR3 coding sequence is TGTGCCAGCAGTGAGGGCTTGAACACTGAAGCTTTCTTT. Translation gives CASSEGLNTEAFF.